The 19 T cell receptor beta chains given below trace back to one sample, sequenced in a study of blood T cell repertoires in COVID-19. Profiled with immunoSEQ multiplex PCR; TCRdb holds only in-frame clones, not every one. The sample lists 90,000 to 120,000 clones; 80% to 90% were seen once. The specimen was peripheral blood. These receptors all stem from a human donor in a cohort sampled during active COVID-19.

The CDR3 loop is CSGVRNTEAFF. The DNA of the CDR3 is TGCTCGGGGGTGCGAAACACTGAAGCTTTCTTT. The rearrangement links TRBV20-1 to TRBJ1-1, with TRBD1 as a possible D gene (5 bases). From germline, CDR1 is DFQATT and CDR2 SNEGSKA (reference sequence). The length of the CDR3 is 11 residues.

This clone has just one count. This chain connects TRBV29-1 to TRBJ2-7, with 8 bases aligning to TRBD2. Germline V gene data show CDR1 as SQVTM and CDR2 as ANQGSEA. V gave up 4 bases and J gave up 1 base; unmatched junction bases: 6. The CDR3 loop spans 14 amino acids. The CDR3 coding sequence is TGCAGCGTTGGGAGCGGGAGCGGTTCCTACGAGCAGTACTTC. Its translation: CSVGSGSGSYEQYF.

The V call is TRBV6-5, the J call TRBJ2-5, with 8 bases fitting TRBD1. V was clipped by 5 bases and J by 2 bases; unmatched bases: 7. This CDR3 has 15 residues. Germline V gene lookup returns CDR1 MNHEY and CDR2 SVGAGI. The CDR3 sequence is CASSRTGGTQETQYF. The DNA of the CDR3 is TGTGCCAGCAGTCGCACAGGGGGGACGCAAGAGACCCAGTACTTC.

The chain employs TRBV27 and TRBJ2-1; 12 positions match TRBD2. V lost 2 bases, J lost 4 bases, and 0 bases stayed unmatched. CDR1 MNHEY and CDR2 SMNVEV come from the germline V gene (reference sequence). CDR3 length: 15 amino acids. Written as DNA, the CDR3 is TGTGCCAGCAGTTTAGGACTAGCGGGGTACAATGAGCAGTTCTTC. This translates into CASSLGLAGYNEQFF.

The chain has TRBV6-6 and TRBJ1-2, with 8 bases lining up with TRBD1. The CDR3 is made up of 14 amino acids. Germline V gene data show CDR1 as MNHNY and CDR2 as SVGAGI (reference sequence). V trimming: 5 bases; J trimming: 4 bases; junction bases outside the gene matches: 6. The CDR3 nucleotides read TGTGCCAGCAGTACCCAGGGGGCTTTCTATGGCTACACCTTC. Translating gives CASSTQGAFYGYTF.

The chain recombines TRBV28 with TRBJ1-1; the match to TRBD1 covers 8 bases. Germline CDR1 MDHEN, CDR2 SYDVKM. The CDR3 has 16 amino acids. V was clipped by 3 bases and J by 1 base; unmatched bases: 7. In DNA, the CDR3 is TGTGCCAGCAGTTTTTTTGGACAGGGTCGGAACACTGAAGCTTTCTTT. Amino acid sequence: CASSFFGQGRNTEAFF.

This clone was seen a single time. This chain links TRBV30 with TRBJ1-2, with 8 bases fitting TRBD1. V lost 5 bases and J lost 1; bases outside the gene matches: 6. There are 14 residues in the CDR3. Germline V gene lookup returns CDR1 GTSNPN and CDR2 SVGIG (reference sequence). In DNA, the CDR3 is TGTGCCTGGGGACAGGGTAACGGTAACTATGGCTACACCTTC. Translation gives CAWGQGNGNYGYTF.

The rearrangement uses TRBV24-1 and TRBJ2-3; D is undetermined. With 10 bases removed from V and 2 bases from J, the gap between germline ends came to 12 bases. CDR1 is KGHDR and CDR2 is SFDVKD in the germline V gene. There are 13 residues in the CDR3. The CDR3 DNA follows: TGTGCCACGAAAGCCCGGTACACAGATACGCAGTATTTT. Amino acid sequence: CATKARYTDTQYF.

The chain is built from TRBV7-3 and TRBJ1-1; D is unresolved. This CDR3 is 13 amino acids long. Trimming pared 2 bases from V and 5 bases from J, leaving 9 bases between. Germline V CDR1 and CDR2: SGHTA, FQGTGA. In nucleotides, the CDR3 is TGTGCCAGCAGCTTAGTTAGAGGGACTGAAGCTTTCTTT. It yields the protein CASSLVRGTEAFF.

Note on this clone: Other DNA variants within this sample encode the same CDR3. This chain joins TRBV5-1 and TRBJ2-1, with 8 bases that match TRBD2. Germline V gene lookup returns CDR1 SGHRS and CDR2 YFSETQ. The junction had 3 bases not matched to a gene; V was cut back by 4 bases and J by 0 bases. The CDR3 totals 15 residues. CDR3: CASSPSGSSYNEQFF. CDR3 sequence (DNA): TGCGCCAGCAGCCCGAGCGGGAGCTCCTACAATGAGCAGTTCTTC.

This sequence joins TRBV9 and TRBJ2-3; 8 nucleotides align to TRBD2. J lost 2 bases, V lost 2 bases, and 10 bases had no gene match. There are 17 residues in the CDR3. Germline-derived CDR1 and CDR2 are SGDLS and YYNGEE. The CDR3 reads CASSVAPTSGLTDTQYF. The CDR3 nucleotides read TGTGCCAGCAGCGTCGCCCCTACTAGCGGACTCACAGATACGCAGTATTTT.

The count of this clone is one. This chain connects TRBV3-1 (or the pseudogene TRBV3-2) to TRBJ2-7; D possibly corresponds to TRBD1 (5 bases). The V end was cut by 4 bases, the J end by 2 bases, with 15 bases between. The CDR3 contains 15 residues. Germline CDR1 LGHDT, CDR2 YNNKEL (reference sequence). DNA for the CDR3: TGTGCCAGCAGCCCCCGTTTAGCAGGGCCCTACGAGCAGTACTTC. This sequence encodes CASSPRLAGPYEQYF.

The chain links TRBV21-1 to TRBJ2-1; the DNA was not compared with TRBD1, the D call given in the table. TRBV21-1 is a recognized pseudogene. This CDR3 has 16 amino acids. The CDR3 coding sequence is TGTGCCAGCAGTCCACTCCGACAGGGAACCTACAATGAGCAGTTCTTC. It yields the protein CASSPLRQGTYNEQFF.

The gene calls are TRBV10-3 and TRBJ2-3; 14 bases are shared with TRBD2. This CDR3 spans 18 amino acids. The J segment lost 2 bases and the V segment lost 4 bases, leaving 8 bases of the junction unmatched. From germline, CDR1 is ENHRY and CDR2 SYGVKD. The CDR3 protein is CAISAGLAGAKYTDTQYF. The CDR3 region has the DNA TGTGCCATCAGTGCGGGACTAGCGGGGGCCAAATACACAGATACGCAGTATTTT.

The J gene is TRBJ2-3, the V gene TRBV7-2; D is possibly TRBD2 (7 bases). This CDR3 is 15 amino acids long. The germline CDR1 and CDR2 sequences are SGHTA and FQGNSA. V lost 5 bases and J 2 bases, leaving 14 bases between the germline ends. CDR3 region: CASSPRGGSTDTQYF. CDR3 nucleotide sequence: TGTGCCAGCAGCCCTCGCGGGGGCTCCACAGATACGCAGTATTTT.

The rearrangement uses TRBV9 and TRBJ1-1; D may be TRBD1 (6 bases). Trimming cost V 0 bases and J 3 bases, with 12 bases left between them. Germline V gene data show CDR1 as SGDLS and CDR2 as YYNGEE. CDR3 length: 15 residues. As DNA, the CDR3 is TGTGCCAGCAGCGTAGTGGGGGCTTGGGACACTGAAGCTTTCTTT. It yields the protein CASSVVGAWDTEAFF. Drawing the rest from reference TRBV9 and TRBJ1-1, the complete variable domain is DSGVTQTPKHLITATGQRVTLRCSPRSGDLSVYWYQQSLDQGLQFLIQYYNGEERAKGNILERFSAQQFPDLHSELNLSSLELGDSALYFCASSVVGAWDTEAFFGQGTRLTVV.

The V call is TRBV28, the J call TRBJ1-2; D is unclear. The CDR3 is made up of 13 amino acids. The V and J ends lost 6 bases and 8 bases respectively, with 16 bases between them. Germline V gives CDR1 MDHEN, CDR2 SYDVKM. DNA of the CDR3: TGTGCCAGCAGCACCCTCCTGGGCGTGGGCTACACCTTC. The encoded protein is CASSTLLGVGYTF.

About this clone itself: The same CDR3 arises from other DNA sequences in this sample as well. The CDR3 DNA is TGTGCCAGCGCGGACAATCTAAACTATGGCTACACCTTC. Its protein is CASADNLNYGYTF. J is TRBJ1-2 and V is TRBV9; perhaps TRBD1 as D (5 bases). V dropped 7 bases and J dropped 2 bases, with 12 bases sitting between them. This CDR3 spans 13 amino acids. Germline CDR1 SGDLS, CDR2 YYNGEE.

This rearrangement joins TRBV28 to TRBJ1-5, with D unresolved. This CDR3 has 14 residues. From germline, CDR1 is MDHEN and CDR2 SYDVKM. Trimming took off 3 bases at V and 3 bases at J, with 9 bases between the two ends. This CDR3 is CASSLVSLNQPQHF. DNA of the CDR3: TGTGCCAGCAGTTTGGTGTCACTCAATCAGCCCCAGCATTTT.